The clone carrying this TCR beta chain has only a few counts. V lost 3 bases and J lost 0, with 9 bases in between. The V gene's germline CDR1 is SQVTM and CDR2 ANQGSEA. CDR3 size: 13 residues. The data stem from a study of CD8 T cells in Susac syndrome. Controls were drawn from healthy donors and were matched for age and sex. With random hexamers, 0.5 to 1 ug RNA was reverse transcribed. An immunoSEQ multiplex PCR generated amplified TCR beta CDR3 products spanning 54 Vbeta and 13 Jbeta. TCRdb re-called the immunoSEQ multiplex PCR reads with MiXCR, one entry per CDR3 protein. The data show some 99,000 distinct CDR3 sequences, with approximately 96% seen just once and about 0.1% held by the top ten.

The sequenced material came from CD4+ T cells from PBMCs. The chain joins TRBV29-1 to TRBJ2-7, with D possibly being TRBD1 or TRBD2 (5 bases each). This receptor was identified in a human donor in good health. Here the CDR3 reads CSVEGDGSYEQYF. The CDR3 nucleotides read TGCAGCGTTGAGGGGGATGGCTCCTACGAGCAGTACTTC.